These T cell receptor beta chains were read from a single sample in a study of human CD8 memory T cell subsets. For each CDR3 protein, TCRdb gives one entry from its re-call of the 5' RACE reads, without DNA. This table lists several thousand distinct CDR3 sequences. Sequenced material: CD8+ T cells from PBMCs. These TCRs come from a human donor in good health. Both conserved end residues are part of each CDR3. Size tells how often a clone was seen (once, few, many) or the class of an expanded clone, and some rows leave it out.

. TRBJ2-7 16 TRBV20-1 CSARLENWDLTREQYF
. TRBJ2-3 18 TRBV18 CASSRAGTSGSGGDTQYF
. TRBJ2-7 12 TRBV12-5 CASSGYSYEQYF
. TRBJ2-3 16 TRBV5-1 CASSYDTEISTDTQYF
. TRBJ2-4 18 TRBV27 CASSRSLWTDLAKNIQYF
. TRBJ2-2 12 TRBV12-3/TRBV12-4 CASSFLGGELFF
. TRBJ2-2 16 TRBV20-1 CSARDLEVANTGELFF
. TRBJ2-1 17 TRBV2 CASFLGPGTSGVHEQFF
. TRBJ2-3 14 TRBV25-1 CASSGGISTDTQYF
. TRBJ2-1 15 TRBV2 CASPPGLAGGNEQFF
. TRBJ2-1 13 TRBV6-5 CASRQRDTNEQFF
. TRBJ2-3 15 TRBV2 CASSEAAYRADTQYF
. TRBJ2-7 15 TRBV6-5 CASSYSPFETDEQYF
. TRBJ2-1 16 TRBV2 CASSFVKDRGRYEQFF
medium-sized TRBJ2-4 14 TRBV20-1 CSASPGTGWDIQYF
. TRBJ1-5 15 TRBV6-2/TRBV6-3 CASRPRDRLNQPQHF
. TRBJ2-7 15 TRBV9 CASSVGLGKTYEQYF
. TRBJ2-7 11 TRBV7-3 CASSLNYEQYF
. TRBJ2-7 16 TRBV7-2 CASSSSLAGGHYEQYF
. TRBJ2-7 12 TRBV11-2 CASSFTDYEQYF
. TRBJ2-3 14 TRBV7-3 CASSLTGDADTQYF
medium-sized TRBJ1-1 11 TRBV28 CASTMNTEAFF
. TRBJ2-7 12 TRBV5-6 CASSLKQGLKYF
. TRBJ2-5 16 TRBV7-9 CASSLSGGGNQETQYF
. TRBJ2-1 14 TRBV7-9 CASSPGPADNEQFF
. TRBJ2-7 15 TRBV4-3 CASSQDASSTYEQYF
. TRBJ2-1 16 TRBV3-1 CASSQGLADSYNEQFF
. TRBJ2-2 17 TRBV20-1 CSARDQRERVGTGELFF
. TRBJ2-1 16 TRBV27 CASSLLVGSSYNEQFF
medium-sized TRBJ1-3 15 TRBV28 CASSLGLSSGNTIYF
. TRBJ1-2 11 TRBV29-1 CSDRRTDGYTF
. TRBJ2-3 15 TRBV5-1 CASTPRGYLTDTQYF
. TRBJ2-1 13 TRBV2 CASSPLVGVEQFF
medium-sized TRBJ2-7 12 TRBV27 CATPGQGYEQYF
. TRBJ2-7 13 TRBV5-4 CASSSTSYHEQYF
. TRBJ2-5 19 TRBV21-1 CASSKGIPVRPRFQETQYF
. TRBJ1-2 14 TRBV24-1 CATSAPGQGGGYTF
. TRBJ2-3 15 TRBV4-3 CASSQDKTDTDTQYF
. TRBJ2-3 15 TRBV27 CASSLGAGLTDTQYF
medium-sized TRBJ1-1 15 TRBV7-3 CASSLRVAANTEAFF
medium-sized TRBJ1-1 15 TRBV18 CASSPSTGRDTEAFF
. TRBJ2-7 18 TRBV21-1 CASSKGGPSDGASYEQYF
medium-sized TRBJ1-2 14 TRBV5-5 CASSLRSSGWGYTF
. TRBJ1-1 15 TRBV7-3 CASSLSAAVNTEAFF
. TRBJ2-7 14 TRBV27 CASSPGQVHYEQYF
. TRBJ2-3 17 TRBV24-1 CATSDTSRQGATDTQYF
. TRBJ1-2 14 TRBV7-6 CASSPTGVSDGYTF
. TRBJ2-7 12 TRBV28 CASSLPGYEQYF
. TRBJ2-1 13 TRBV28 CASQVASGYEQFF
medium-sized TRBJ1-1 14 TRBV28 CASSHRGWNTEAFF
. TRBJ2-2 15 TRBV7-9 CASSFLGEITGELFF
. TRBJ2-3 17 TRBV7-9 CASSFTVVRGAPDTQYF
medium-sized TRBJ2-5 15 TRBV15 CATATGRLPQETQYF
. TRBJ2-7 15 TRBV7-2 CASSLGGGGTYEQYF
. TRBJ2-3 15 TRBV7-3 CASSQSGFISDTQYF
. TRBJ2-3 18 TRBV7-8 CASSLVNRPGLRTDTQYF
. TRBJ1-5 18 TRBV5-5 CASSSPPGTGPSNQPQHF